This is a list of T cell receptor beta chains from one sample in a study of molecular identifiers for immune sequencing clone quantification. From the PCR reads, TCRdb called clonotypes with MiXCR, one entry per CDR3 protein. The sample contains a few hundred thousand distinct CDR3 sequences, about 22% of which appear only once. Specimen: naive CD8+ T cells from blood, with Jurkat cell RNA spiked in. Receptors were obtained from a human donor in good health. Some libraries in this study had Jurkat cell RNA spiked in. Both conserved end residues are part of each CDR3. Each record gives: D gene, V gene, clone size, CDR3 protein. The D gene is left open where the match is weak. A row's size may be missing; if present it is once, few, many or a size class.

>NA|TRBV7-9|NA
CASSFRPVEMNTEAFF
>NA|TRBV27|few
CASSLVAGAFGETQYF
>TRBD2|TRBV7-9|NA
CASSPRTSGVQETQYF
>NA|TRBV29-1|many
CSVDQQETQYF
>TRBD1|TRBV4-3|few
CASSPWTGEPSGANVLTF
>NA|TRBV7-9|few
CASSQHGSQETQYF
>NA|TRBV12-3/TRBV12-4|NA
CASSFPGDVGGYTEAFF
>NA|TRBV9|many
CASSSMSTDTQYF
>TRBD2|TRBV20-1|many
CSARDSGGRFYEQYF
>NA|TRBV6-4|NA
CASSRTATGLPYGYTF
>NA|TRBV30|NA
CAYQEVGTQPQHF
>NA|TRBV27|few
CASSFGARLTGELFF
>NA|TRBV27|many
CASGPYEQYF
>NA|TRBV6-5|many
CASSVTDGEQYF
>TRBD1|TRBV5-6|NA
CANSGTGTGLLKLFF
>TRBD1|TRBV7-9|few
CASSLTGGHEQYF
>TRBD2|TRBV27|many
CASSFTLAAYNEQFF
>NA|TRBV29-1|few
CSVERDTEAFF
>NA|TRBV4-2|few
CASSQPGFGEEKLFF
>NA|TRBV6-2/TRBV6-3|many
CASSIPGYAFF
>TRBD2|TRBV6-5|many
CASSYVSSGDYEQYF
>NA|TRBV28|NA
CASSPPGGLSTEAFF
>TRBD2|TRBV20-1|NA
CSARKLAGTYNEQFF
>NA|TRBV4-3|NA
CASSQEAEQEDEQFF
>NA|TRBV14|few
CASSSTEVRSPLHF
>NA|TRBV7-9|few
CASSSPKGPLGELFF
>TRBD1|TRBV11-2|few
CASSQHRGLTGYTF
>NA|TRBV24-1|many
CATSDLPGNEQFF
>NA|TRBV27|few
CASSYRALDYEQYF
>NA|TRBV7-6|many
CASSLFFNSPTDIQYF
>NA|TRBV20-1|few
CSARSGSGYFF
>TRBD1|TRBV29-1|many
CSVRDRTTYEQYF
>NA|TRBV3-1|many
CASSRGTANQPQHF
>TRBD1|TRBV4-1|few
CASSQERGHGELFF
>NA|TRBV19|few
CASSIGPGGGQPQHF
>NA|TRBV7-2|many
CASSLVAGPDIQYF
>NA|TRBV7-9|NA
CASSSARAAPYNEQFF
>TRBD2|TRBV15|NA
CATSEGGLQETQYF
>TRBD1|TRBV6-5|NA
CASGLTGVWETQYF
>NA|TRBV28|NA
CASSFWGNPSTDTQYF
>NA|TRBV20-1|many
CSARDARASFYEQYF
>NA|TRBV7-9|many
CASSLVQTGTDTQYF
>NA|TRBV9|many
CASSPTGGPNEKLFF
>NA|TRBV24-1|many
CATSDLTTVGTGELFF
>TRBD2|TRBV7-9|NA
CASSSGIAGFTDTQYF
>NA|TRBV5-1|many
CASSFSDTGELFF
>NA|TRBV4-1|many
CASSHGLESYF
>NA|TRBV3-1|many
CASSPGNEQYF
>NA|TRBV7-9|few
CASSPVFYTEAFF
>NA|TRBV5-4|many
CASSGYYGYTF
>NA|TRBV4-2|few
CASSQVAGAVDTQYF
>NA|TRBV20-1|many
CSARGQDVAGELFF
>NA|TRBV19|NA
CASSTGPGSGTEAFF
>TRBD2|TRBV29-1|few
CSVRPGLAGGGSYNEQFF
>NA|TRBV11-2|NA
CASGPGTVSAGDYEQYF
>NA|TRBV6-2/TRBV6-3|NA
CSSSTTGLTDTQYF
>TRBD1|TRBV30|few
CAWSVGVRGHGAEAFF
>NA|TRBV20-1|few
CSARDLLASNTGELFF
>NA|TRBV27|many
CASSQQGTDTQYF